Listed below are T cell receptor beta chains from one sample, sequenced in a study of blood T cell repertoires in COVID-19. Sequencing used immunoSEQ multiplex PCR; TCRdb keeps in-frame clones, though not all of them. The profile shows 150,000 to 200,000 clones, around 89% of them singletons. Sample: PBMCs or T cells enriched from blood (not recorded which). The receptors were sampled from a woman between 18 and 29 years old who had recovered from COVID-19. CDR3s include the opening cysteine and the closing phenylalanine or tryptophan. Fields, in order: V gene, D gene, clone size, J gene, CDR3 protein, CDR3 DNA. The D gene is left open where the match is weak. Size values are once, few and many counts, or a class for expanded clones, and some rows have none.

v_gene: TRBV12-3/TRBV12-4
d_gene: NA
abundance: few
j_gene: TRBJ1-5
CDR3aa: CASSLGLLGPQHF
CDR3nt: TGTGCCAGCAGTTTGGGGCTGCTAGGTCCCCAGCATTTT

v_gene: TRBV11-1
d_gene: NA
abundance: few
j_gene: TRBJ1-4
CDR3aa: CASSLDVGAGVKLFF
CDR3nt: TGTGCCAGCAGCTTAGACGTCGGCGCGGGGGTAAAACTGTTTTTT

v_gene: TRBV7-9
d_gene: NA
abundance: NA
j_gene: TRBJ1-2
CDR3aa: CASSFSQQGSGYTF
CDR3nt: TGTGCCAGCAGCTTTTCTCAACAGGGTTCTGGCTACACCTTC

v_gene: TRBV7-8
d_gene: TRBD1
abundance: NA
j_gene: TRBJ1-1
CDR3aa: CASSLTGGENTEAFF
CDR3nt: TGTGCCAGCAGCTTGACAGGGGGCGAAAACACTGAAGCTTTCTTT

v_gene: TRBV20-1
d_gene: NA
abundance: NA
j_gene: TRBJ1-2
CDR3aa: CSARTTGGYTF
CDR3nt: TGCAGTGCTAGGACAACAGGGGGCTACACCTTC

v_gene: TRBV5-6
d_gene: NA
abundance: NA
j_gene: TRBJ2-3
CDR3aa: CASSFSGTSTDTQYF
CDR3nt: TGTGCCAGCAGCTTTAGCGGCACTAGCACAGATACGCAGTATTTT

v_gene: TRBV4-1
d_gene: NA
abundance: NA
j_gene: TRBJ1-1
CDR3aa: CASSQVWRGSTEAFF
CDR3nt: TGCGCCAGCAGCCAAGTATGGCGGGGTAGCACTGAAGCTTTCTTT

v_gene: TRBV28
d_gene: NA
abundance: NA
j_gene: TRBJ1-2
CDR3aa: CASSLTGRSYGYTF
CDR3nt: TGTGCCAGCAGTTTGACAGGAAGGAGCTATGGCTACACCTTC

v_gene: TRBV6-5
d_gene: NA
abundance: once
j_gene: TRBJ1-3
CDR3aa: CASSDSYSGNTIYF
CDR3nt: TGTGCCAGCAGTGACTCATACTCTGGAAACACCATATATTTT

v_gene: TRBV9
d_gene: TRBD1
abundance: few
j_gene: TRBJ2-1
CDR3aa: CASSLRQGNEQFF
CDR3nt: TGTGCCAGCAGCCTACGACAGGGCAATGAGCAGTTCTTC

v_gene: TRBV24-1
d_gene: NA
abundance: NA
j_gene: TRBJ1-1
CDR3aa: CATSGAGLNTEAFF
CDR3nt: TGTGCCACCAGTGGAGCAGGGCTGAACACTGAAGCTTTCTTT

v_gene: TRBV5-4
d_gene: NA
abundance: NA
j_gene: TRBJ1-2
CDR3aa: CASSLPGGYGYTF
CDR3nt: TGTGCCAGCAGCTTGCCGGGGGGCTATGGCTACACCTTC

v_gene: TRBV30
d_gene: NA
abundance: NA
j_gene: TRBJ2-7
CDR3aa: CAWSVTLNYEQYF
CDR3nt: TGTGCCTGGAGTGTGACTCTTAACTACGAGCAGTACTTC

v_gene: TRBV30
d_gene: NA
abundance: NA
j_gene: TRBJ1-1
CDR3aa: CACAPGLMNTEAFF
CDR3nt: TGTGCCTGTGCGCCCGGACTCATGAACACTGAAGCTTTCTTT

v_gene: TRBV10-1
d_gene: TRBD1
abundance: once
j_gene: TRBJ1-3
CDR3aa: CASRLDRGRTGNTIYF
CDR3nt: TGCGCCAGCAGACTGGACAGGGGAAGAACGGGAAACACCATATATTTT

v_gene: TRBV10-1
d_gene: TRBD2
abundance: NA
j_gene: TRBJ2-3
CDR3aa: CASSERRGGTDTQYF
CDR3nt: TGCGCCAGCAGTGAACGTCGCGGGGGGACAGATACGCAGTATTTT

v_gene: TRBV12-5
d_gene: TRBD2
abundance: once
j_gene: TRBJ2-7
CDR3aa: CASGLVASGDSYEQYF
CDR3nt: TGTGCTAGTGGTTTGGTTGCTAGCGGTGATTCCTACGAGCAGTACTTC